The clone carrying this T cell receptor beta chain was counted many times. Its target is unknown. TCRdb re-called the reads through MiXCR, storing one row per CDR3 protein. The sample gives about 700,000 distinct CDR3 sequences, roughly 36% of which show up once; 18% is in the top ten. The sample comes from a study of T cell repertoires in cytomegalovirus infection. General observations from the study: Within the response measured ex vivo, HLA-C-restricted CMV-specific TCR beta clonotypes were dominant.

Losses at the gene ends were 5 bases for V and 0 bases for J; bases not matched to a gene: 4. Germline V gives CDR1 SGHTA, CDR2 FQGNSA. This CDR3 comprises 15 residues. The origin of this receptor is a human donor in good health (CMV status not recorded). Some clones in this sample may be carry-over from other donors' samples. The chain has TRBV7-2 and TRBJ1-3; 7 bases match TRBD1. Material: cultured PBMCs, obtained from culture after CMV antigen stimulation. CDR3 protein: CASSPTGFSGNTIYF. In DNA form, the CDR3 reads TGTGCCAGCAGCCCGACAGGGTTCTCTGGAAACACCATATATTTT. Variable domain in full (rest from reference TRBV7-2 and TRBJ1-3): GAGVSQSPSNKVTEKGKDVELRCDPISGHTALYWYRQSLGQGLEFLIYFQGNSAPDKSGLPSDRFSAERTGGSVSTLTIQRTQQEDSAVYLCASSPTGFSGNTIYFGEGSWLTVV.